This T cell receptor (beta chain) was found in a study of blood T cell repertoires in COVID-19. The germline gives CDR1 SGHRS, CDR2 YFSETQ. The CDR3 runs 17 residues. The junction had 6 bases not matched to a gene; V was cut back by 4 bases and J by 1 base. Clones were sequenced by immunoSEQ multiplex PCR, and TCRdb holds only the in-frame ones, with some missing. The sample has about 52,000 clones; about 90% are singletons. This TCR was recovered from an elderly man with active or convalescent COVID-19. Sequenced material: peripheral blood. The rearrangement joins TRBV5-1 to TRBJ2-3; 13 bases fit TRBD2. The CDR3 region is CASSPPGTSGGTDTQYF. The CDR3 DNA reads as TGCGCCAGCAGCCCCCCCGGGACTAGCGGGGGCACAGATACGCAGTATTTT.